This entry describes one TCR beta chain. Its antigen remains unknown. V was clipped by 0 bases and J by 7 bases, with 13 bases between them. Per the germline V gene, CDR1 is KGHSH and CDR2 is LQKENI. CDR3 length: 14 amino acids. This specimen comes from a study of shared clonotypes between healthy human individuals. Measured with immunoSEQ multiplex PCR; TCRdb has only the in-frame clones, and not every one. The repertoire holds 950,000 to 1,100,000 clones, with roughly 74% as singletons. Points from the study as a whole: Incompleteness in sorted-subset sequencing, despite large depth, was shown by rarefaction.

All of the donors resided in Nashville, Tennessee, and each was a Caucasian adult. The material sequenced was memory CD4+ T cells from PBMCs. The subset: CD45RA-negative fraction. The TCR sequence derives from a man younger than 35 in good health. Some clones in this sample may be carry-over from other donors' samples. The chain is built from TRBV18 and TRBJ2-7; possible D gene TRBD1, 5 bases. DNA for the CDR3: TGTGCCAGCTCACCACCGTTGGCAGGGTGGGAGCAGTACTTC. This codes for CASSPPLAGWEQYF. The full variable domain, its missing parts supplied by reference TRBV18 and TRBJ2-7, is NAGVMQNPRHLVRRRGQEARLRCSPMKGHSHVYWYRQLPEEGLKFMVYLQKENIIDESGMPKERFSAEFPKEGPSILRIQQVVRGDSAAYFCASSPPLAGWEQYFGPGTRLTVT.